This T cell receptor (beta chain) came from a study of T cell responses to AZD1222 COVID-19 vaccine. On this clone: What it binds is not known.

CDR3 size: 16 residues. Trimming took 10 bases from V and 10 from J; bases not matched to a gene: 19. Germline V CDR1 and CDR2: MDHEN, SYDVKM. Profiling relied on immunoSEQ multiplex PCR, and the TCRdb table lists in-frame clones only, not all of them. This sample has tens of thousands of clones, with approximately 88% found just once. Findings and caveats of the study: The study reported that nearly half of spike-specific TCRs target unmutated variant regions.

The chain employs TRBV28 and TRBJ1-4, with 9 positions matching TRBD1. The clonotype originates from an adult who received the AZD1222 COVID-19 vaccine. Sequencing was performed on peripheral blood, taken 28 days after the second AZD1222 dose. The CDR3 DNA reads as TGTGCCACCCGAGGGACAGGGACCTTTTTGTATGTAAAACTGTTTTTT. Its protein product is CATRGTGTFLYVKLFF.